Listed here is a single T cell receptor beta chain. Its antigen is currently unknown. This CDR3 is also generated by other DNA sequences in the sample. Between the trimmed V and J ends, which lost 4 bases and 4 bases, there was a span of 5 bases. Germline CDR1 DFQATT, CDR2 SNEGSKA (reference sequence). The CDR3 runs 11 residues. This record comes from a study of shared clonotypes between healthy human individuals. General observations from the study: Clonotypes not shared had lower generation probabilities than those common to all four donors. Inspection by rarefaction showed sorted-subset sequencing to be incomplete despite large depth.

Deep-level running was used for the assay. Source study methods: For the immunoSEQ data, sequences were junction-only without quality scores, so filtering differed. The assay was immunoSEQ multiplex PCR, and TCRdb's table has in-frame clones only and misses some. The DNA was the basis for D and trimming; V, J and clone size are from that table. Here the sample spans over 1.5 million clones, 98% being singletons. This TCR derives from a young man in good health. This chain connects TRBV20-1 to TRBJ2-1; D is uncertain. The sample comprised naive CD4+ T cells sorted from blood. Regarding subset: CD45RA+ positively selected. CDR3: CSAMTYNEQFF. The CDR3 DNA is TGCAGTGCTATGACTTACAATGAGCAGTTCTTC.